A selection of T cell receptor beta chains follows, all from one sample in a study of T cell responses to AZD1222 COVID-19 vaccine. Profiled with immunoSEQ multiplex PCR; TCRdb holds only in-frame clones, not every one. This table has roughly 180,000 clones, around 90% appearing once. This specimen consisted of peripheral blood, obtained 28 days after the second AZD1222 dose. The receptors derive from an adult who received the AZD1222 COVID-19 vaccine. The CDR3 runs from the conserved cysteine through the conserved F or W. A D gene is named only where the DNA matches it firmly. Size is omitted from some rows. Given values are once, few, many or a class for expanded clones.

d_gene	v_gene	j_gene	abundance	CDR3aa	CDR3nt
NA	TRBV7-9	TRBJ2-1	NA	CASSHGLHNEQFF	TGTGCCAGCAGCCACGGACTCCACAATGAGCAGTTCTTC
NA	TRBV7-7	TRBJ2-1	NA	CASSLQRGPMNEQFF	TGTGCTAGCAGCTTACAACGAGGGCCAATGAATGAGCAGTTCTTC
TRBD1	TRBV27	TRBJ2-1	NA	CASKTGGNEQFF	TGTGCCAGCAAGACAGGGGGCAATGAGCAGTTCTTC
TRBD1	TRBV28	TRBJ2-7	NA	CASKSNRGHFTYEQYF	TGTGCCAGCAAGTCGAACAGGGGTCATTTCACCTACGAGCAGTACTTC
NA	TRBV19	TRBJ1-2	NA	CASSSGYYGYTF	TGTGCCAGTAGTTCCGGGTACTATGGCTACACCTTC
NA	TRBV19	TRBJ2-3	NA	CASRRQDSTDTQYF	TGTGCCAGTAGAAGACAGGACAGCACAGATACGCAGTATTTT
TRBD2	TRBV15	TRBJ2-1	NA	CATSRAGGYNEQFF	TGTGCCACCAGCAGAGCGGGGGGCTACAATGAGCAGTTCTTC
TRBD1	TRBV27	TRBJ1-2	NA	CASPKGPAGGPDLNYGYTF	TGTGCCAGCCCCAAAGGGCCCGCAGGGGGCCCCGACCTTAACTATGGCTACACCTTC
NA	TRBV9	TRBJ1-3	NA	CASSVGAENTIYF	TGTGCCAGCAGCGTAGGGGCGGAAAACACCATATATTTT
TRBD1	TRBV7-6	TRBJ1-1	once	CASSLRTGANTEAFF	TGTGCCAGCAGCCTGCGGACAGGGGCAAACACTGAAGCTTTCTTT
TRBD2	TRBV3-1/TRBV3-2	TRBJ2-3	NA	CASSQESGGHHTDTQYF	TGTGCCAGCAGCCAAGAGAGCGGGGGCCACCACACAGATACGCAGTATTTT
NA	TRBV19	TRBJ2-7	NA	CASSLSDSTYEQYF	TGTGCCAGTAGTCTGAGTGACAGTACCTACGAGCAGTACTTC
NA	TRBV12-3/TRBV12-4	TRBJ1-1	NA	CASILGATEAFF	TGTGCCAGCATCTTGGGGGCCACTGAAGCTTTCTTT
NA	TRBV21-1	TRBJ1-1	NA	CASSKPGPKDAFF	TGTGCCAGCAGCAAGCCCGGGCCGAAAGATGCTTTCTTT
TRBD1	TRBV5-8	TRBJ1-1	NA	CASSLGLGQGAVFF	TGTGCCAGCAGCTTGGGGCTGGGACAGGGGGCTGTTTTCTTT
NA	TRBV27	TRBJ1-1	NA	CASSLAGNTEAFF	TGTGCCAGCAGTTTAGCGGGGAACACTGAAGCTTTCTTT
NA	TRBV3-1/TRBV3-2	TRBJ2-5	NA	CASSQTPGTLEETQYF	TGTGCCAGCAGCCAAACCCCCGGGACATTGGAAGAGACCCAGTACTTC
NA	TRBV28	TRBJ2-6	once	CASSTPPRTEASGANVLTF	TGTGCCAGCAGCACTCCTCCCCGGACAGAAGCCTCTGGGGCCAACGTCCTGACTTTC
NA	TRBV5-1	TRBJ2-7	NA	CASSLRQDFYEQYF	TGCGCCAGCAGCTTGAGGCAGGACTTCTACGAGCAGTACTTC
NA	TRBV5-1	TRBJ2-5	NA	CASSSGSGTQETQYF	TGCGCCAGCAGTAGTGGTAGCGGAACTCAAGAGACCCAGTACTTC
NA	TRBV19	TRBJ1-1	NA	CASSIGGIREAFF	TGTGCCAGTAGTATTGGGGGGATCCGAGAAGCTTTCTTT
NA	TRBV3-1/TRBV3-2	TRBJ1-1	NA	CASSHGGLTEAFF	TGTGCCAGCAGCCACGGAGGGTTGACTGAAGCTTTCTTT
TRBD2	TRBV10-3	TRBJ2-5	NA	CAISESNGRANREETQYF	TGTGCCATCAGTGAGTCGAACGGGAGGGCCAACCGGGAAGAGACCCAGTACTTC
TRBD1	TRBV29-1	TRBJ1-2	once	CSVRGTENYGYTF	TGCAGCGTCCGCGGGACAGAAAACTATGGCTACACCTTC
NA	TRBV30	TRBJ1-5	once	CAWSVGVSNQPQHF	TGTGCCTGGAGTGTAGGGGTTAGCAATCAGCCCCAGCATTTT
NA	TRBV28	TRBJ1-2	few	CASSLMGTYGYTF	TGTGCCAGCAGTTTAATGGGGACTTATGGCTACACCTTC
TRBD1	TRBV5-1	TRBJ2-1	NA	CASSFGTGGSYEQFF	TGCGCCAGCAGCTTTGGGACAGGGGGCAGTTATGAGCAGTTCTTC
NA	TRBV6-5	TRBJ2-1	NA	CASSYGGGSYNEQFF	TGTGCCAGCAGTTACGGTGGGGGGTCCTACAATGAGCAGTTCTTC
TRBD1	TRBV9	TRBJ1-1	NA	CASSVEEGAGTEAFF	TGTGCCAGCAGCGTAGAGGAGGGGGCCGGGACTGAAGCTTTCTTT
TRBD2	TRBV19	TRBJ2-1	NA	CASSIGLLAGGPNYNEQFF	TGTGCCAGTAGTATCGGGCTGCTAGCGGGAGGGCCCAACTACAATGAGCAGTTCTTC
NA	TRBV12-5	TRBJ2-3	NA	CASGSGRGPSTDTQYF	TGTGCTAGTGGCTCGGGTCGGGGACCTAGCACAGATACGCAGTATTTT
TRBD1	TRBV24-1	TRBJ2-7	NA	CATGQGASYEQYF	TGTGCCACCGGACAGGGGGCCTCCTACGAGCAGTACTTC
NA	TRBV27	TRBJ2-1	once	CASSLSGGPSYNEQFF	TGTGCCAGCAGTTTATCGGGCGGACCTTCCTACAATGAGCAGTTCTTC
NA	TRBV4-2	TRBJ1-1	NA	CASSQLVGQSPNTEAFF	TGTGCCAGCAGCCAATTAGTTGGACAGTCTCCGAACACTGAAGCTTTCTTT
NA	TRBV19	TRBJ2-3	once	CASRGSQGGADTQYF	TGTGCCAGTAGGGGGTCTCAAGGAGGAGCAGATACGCAGTATTTT
NA	TRBV6-5	TRBJ1-4	NA	CASSSRVEEKLFF	TGTGCCAGCAGTTCAAGGGTAGAGGAAAAACTGTTTTTT
NA	TRBV20-1	TRBJ1-1	NA	CSAIDRPNTEAFF	TGCAGTGCTATTGACAGGCCAAACACTGAAGCTTTCTTT
NA	TRBV7-3	TRBJ1-1	NA	CASSLMPPRGGGFGEAFF	TGTGCCAGCAGCTTAATGCCCCCGCGAGGAGGGGGATTCGGTGAAGCTTTCTTT
NA	TRBV2	TRBJ1-4	few	CASTPTRGEKLFF	TGTGCCAGCACCCCGACCCGAGGAGAAAAACTGTTTTTT
TRBD1	TRBV7-2	TRBJ2-7	NA	CASSDPRDRFFWRYF	TGTGCCAGCAGCGACCCCCGGGACAGGTTTTTTTGGCGGTACTTC
TRBD1	TRBV9	TRBJ2-7	NA	CASSEGTGTGEQYF	TGTGCCAGCAGCGAGGGGACAGGGACGGGCGAGCAGTACTTC
TRBD1	TRBV19	TRBJ1-5	NA	CATHDRVKKKNQPQHF	TGTGCCACCCACGACAGGGTGAAGAAAAAAAATCAGCCCCAGCATTTT
NA	TRBV7-9	TRBJ2-1	few	CASSPSTGPETYNEQFF	TGTGCCAGCAGCCCGTCGACAGGCCCTGAGACCTACAATGAGCAGTTCTTC
NA	TRBV6-6	TRBJ1-5	once	CASSFNNRAGQPQHF	TGTGCCAGCAGTTTCAATAACAGGGCGGGGCAGCCCCAGCATTTT
NA	TRBV30	TRBJ1-1	NA	CASRGANTEAFF	TGTGCCTCGAGAGGCGCGAACACTGAAGCTTTCTTT
TRBD1	TRBV27	TRBJ1-4	NA	CASSPGGTNEKLFF	TGTGCCAGCAGCCCAGGGGGAACGAATGAAAAACTGTTTTTT
TRBD2	TRBV7-9	TRBJ2-1	NA	CASSLGLARDEQFF	TGTGCCAGCAGCTTAGGACTAGCGAGGGATGAGCAGTTCTTC
TRBD1	TRBV7-2	TRBJ2-3	NA	CASSGTGLTSTDTQYF	TGTGCCAGCAGCGGGACAGGTTTGACTAGCACAGATACGCAGTATTTT
TRBD2	TRBV23-1	TRBJ2-1	NA	CASSQPSGLAGYNEQFF	TGCGCCAGCAGTCAACCCTCAGGACTAGCGGGGTACAATGAGCAGTTCTTC
NA	TRBV7-7	TRBJ2-5	NA	CASSLAGGEGTQYF	TGTGCTAGCAGCTTAGCCGGGGGAGAAGGGACCCAGTACTTC
NA	TRBV6-5	TRBJ2-5	NA	CASREGGGKTQYF	TGTGCCAGCCGCGAGGGGGGGGGAAAGACCCAGTACTTC
NA	TRBV6-6	TRBJ2-1	NA	CASSYGRAYNEQFF	TGTGCCAGCAGTTACGGACGGGCCTACAATGAGCAGTTCTTC
TRBD1	TRBV28	TRBJ1-1	NA	CASSWEEYLGGAFF	TGTGCCAGCAGTTGGGAGGAATATCTAGGGGGCGCTTTCTTT
TRBD1	TRBV7-9	TRBJ1-6	NA	CASSPDRVRNSPLHF	TGTGCCAGCAGCCCTGACAGGGTTCGCAATTCACCCCTCCACTTT
TRBD2	TRBV6-2/TRBV6-3	TRBJ2-1	once	CASSYSGGSYNEQFF	TGTGCCAGCAGTTACTCGGGAGGGTCCTACAATGAGCAGTTCTTC
NA	TRBV6-5	TRBJ2-5	NA	CASSYSGGRSETQYF	TGTGCCAGCAGTTACTCGGGGGGCCGTAGCGAGACCCAGTACTTC